These T cell receptor beta chains were read from a single sample in a study of T cells after yellow fever vaccination. MiXCR, run by TCRdb on the 5' RACE reads, gives a single entry per CDR3 protein. The data show 360,000 or so distinct CDR3 sequences, around 10% seen once. Sequences were derived from PBMCs, sampled on the day of the first yellow fever vaccination. These TCRs come from a man younger than 30 who received the YFV17D yellow fever vaccine. The CDR3 runs from the conserved cysteine through the conserved F or W.

len: 12; v_gene: TRBV7-2; CDR3aa: CASSIQGYGYTF
len: 16; v_gene: TRBV2; CDR3aa: CASSEVTGTNTGELFF
len: 15; v_gene: TRBV4-1; CDR3aa: CASSHLRLAGGPQYF
len: 15; v_gene: TRBV25-1; CDR3aa: CASSDSSLPLDEQFF
len: 14; v_gene: TRBV7-8; CDR3aa: CASSAPGHSYEQYF
len: 16; v_gene: TRBV18; CDR3aa: CASSPPGQGGTDTQYF
len: 14; v_gene: TRBV5-1; CDR3aa: CASSLGIDNSPLHF
len: 17; v_gene: TRBV3-1; CDR3aa: CASSQGETSGWRGTQYF
len: 18; v_gene: TRBV7-8; CDR3aa: CASSGQYRSSGGRTEQFF
len: 14; v_gene: TRBV29-1; CDR3aa: CSSKNRDSTDTQYF
len: 14; v_gene: TRBV6-2/TRBV6-3; CDR3aa: CASSYGNFNSPLHF
len: 13; v_gene: TRBV20-1; CDR3aa: CSARSGTSYGYTF
len: 16; v_gene: TRBV6-1; CDR3aa: CASSEMTFSSYNEQFF
len: 15; v_gene: TRBV6-1; CDR3aa: CASRGDKTSTDTQYF
len: 12; v_gene: TRBV10-3; CDR3aa: CATSAGEGGYTF
len: 14; v_gene: TRBV7-2; CDR3aa: CASSKDRSPYEQYF
len: 15; v_gene: TRBV7-8; CDR3aa: CASSQPPGQGHEQYF
len: 16; v_gene: TRBV7-2; CDR3aa: CASSSIGGGAYNEQFF
len: 15; v_gene: TRBV4-1; CDR3aa: CASSQGTGGDSPLHF
len: 14; v_gene: TRBV4-3; CDR3aa: CASSQDRGLVELFF
len: 18; v_gene: TRBV9; CDR3aa: CASSVGGGLAGDTGELFF
len: 15; v_gene: TRBV6-2/TRBV6-3; CDR3aa: CASTYRGYPPETQYF
len: 13; v_gene: TRBV12-5; CDR3aa: CASLGGGNQPQHF